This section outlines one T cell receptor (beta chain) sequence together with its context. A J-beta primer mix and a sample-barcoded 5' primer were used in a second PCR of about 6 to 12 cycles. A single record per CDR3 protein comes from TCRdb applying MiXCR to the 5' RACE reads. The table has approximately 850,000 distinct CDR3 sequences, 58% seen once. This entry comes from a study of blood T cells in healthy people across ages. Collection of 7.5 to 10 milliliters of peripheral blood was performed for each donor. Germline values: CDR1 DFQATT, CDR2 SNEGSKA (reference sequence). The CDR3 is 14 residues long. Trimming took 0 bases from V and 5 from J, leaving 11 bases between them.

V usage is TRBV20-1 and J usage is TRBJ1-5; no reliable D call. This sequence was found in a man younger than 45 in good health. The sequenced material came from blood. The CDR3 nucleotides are TGCAGTGCTAGAGATGCCATGCTGTATCAGCCCCAGCATTTT. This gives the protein CSARDAMLYQPQHF.